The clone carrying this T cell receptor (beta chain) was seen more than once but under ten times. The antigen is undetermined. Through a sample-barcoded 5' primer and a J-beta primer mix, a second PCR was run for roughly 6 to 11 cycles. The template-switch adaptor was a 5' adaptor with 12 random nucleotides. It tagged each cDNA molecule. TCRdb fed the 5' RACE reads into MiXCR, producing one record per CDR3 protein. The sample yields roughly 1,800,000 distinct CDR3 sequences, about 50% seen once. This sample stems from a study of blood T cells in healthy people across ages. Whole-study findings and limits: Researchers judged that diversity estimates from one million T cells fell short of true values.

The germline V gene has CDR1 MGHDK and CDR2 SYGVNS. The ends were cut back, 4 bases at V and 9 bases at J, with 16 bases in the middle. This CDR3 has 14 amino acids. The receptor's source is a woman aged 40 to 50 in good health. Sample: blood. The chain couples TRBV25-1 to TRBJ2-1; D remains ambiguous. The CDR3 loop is CASSGLGMLREQFF. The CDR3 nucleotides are TGTGCCAGCAGTGGCCTAGGGATGTTGCGTGAGCAGTTCTTC. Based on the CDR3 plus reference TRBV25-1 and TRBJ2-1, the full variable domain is EADIYQTPRYLVIGTGKKITLECSQTMGHDKMYWYQQDPGMELHLIHYSYGVNSTEKGDLSSESTVSRIRTEHFPLTLESARPSHTSQYLCASSGLGMLREQFFGPGTRLTVL.